The clone carrying this TCR delta chain is medium-sized (0.01 to 0.1%) within its sample. Other DNA sequences in the sample encode the same CDR3. TCRdb re-called the multiplex PCR reads through CATT. The sample has 85,000 to 95,000 delta-chain clones; more than 1.4% are singletons. The data were taken from a study of γδ T cells in repeated Plasmodium falciparum infection. Study at large: Malian children with intense seasonal malaria exposure were compared with matched Australian children. Over about 640 days, donors received four mosquito-bite P. falciparum NF54 infections.

The specimen was gamma-delta T cells from blood. This sequence was found in a pool of human donors (malaria-infected and uninfected, not separated).

The CDR3 spells CACDTGKPVGPPTAPHNTDKLIF. Here the CDR3 DNA reads TGTGCCTGTGACACCGGTAAGCCGGTTGGACCTCCGACAGCACCACACAACACCGATAAACTCATCTTT. V and J are TRDV2 and TRDJ1; D is unclear. This CDR3 comprises 23 residues. Trimming left V 0 bases short and J 0 bases short, with 34 bases between. CDR1 and CDR2 (germline): GEAIGNYY, EKD.